Included here is one TCR beta chain sequence, with context. Its specificity is unknown. This sample stems from a study of T-cell reconstitution after alpha-beta-depleted transplantation in children. General study findings and limits: Once a year had passed after transplant, T-cell counts and diversity came mostly from newly produced T cells. Surviving recipient T cells and intrathymic progenitors accounted for some patients' high TCRbeta diversity at day 60. There were reportedly several hundred expanded graft clones from which alpha-beta T cells came about two months after transplant.

Preparation of the TCRbeta library involved a method that used unique molecular identifiers. A single record per CDR3 protein comes from TCRdb applying MiXCR to the PCR reads. The top ten clones hold 12% to 15% of a sample with fewer than 550,000 distinct CDR3 sequences, approximately 10% of them seen once. The ends were cut back, 3 bases at V and 8 bases at J, with 23 bases in the middle. This CDR3 region has 16 residues. Germline V gene lookup returns CDR1 DFQATT and CDR2 SNEGSKA (reference sequence). The TCR was taken from a female patient aged 2-9 years who had a stem cell transplant for aplastic anemia, so the T cells may come from the graft donor. The V gene is TRBV20-1, the J gene TRBJ2-1; D possibly corresponds to TRBD2 (7 bases). The source material was PBMCs, mostly from graft donor cells, sampled 180 days after TCRalphabeta/CD19-depleted stem cell transplant. CDR3 nucleotides: TGCAGTGCTAGGACCCCTATAGGGGGGAGGGAAGATGAGCAGTTCTTC. Protein: CSARTPIGGREDEQFF.